Shown below are 5 T cell receptor beta chains from a single sample sequenced in a study of response to subunit inactivated influenza vaccine. TCRdb ran MiXCR on the RT-PCR reads and lists one entry per CDR3 protein. This repertoire shows about 180,000 distinct CDR3 sequences, approximately 12% found once; its top ten account for 35% to 40%. This specimen consisted of CD8+ T cells sorted from PBMCs, obtained roughly 24 months after vaccination. These receptors originate from a man in his fifties or sixties who received an inactivated influenza vaccine.

This clonotype counts as medium-sized (0.01 to 0.1%). The chain couples TRBV29-1 to TRBJ2-2; D call uncertain. Trimming removed 7 bases from V and 4 bases from J, with 13 bases in between. From germline, CDR1 is SQVTM and CDR2 ANQGSEA. CDR3 length equals 13 residues. The CDR3 DNA follows: TGCAGCGCTACGACTGGTTCCACCGGGGAGCTGTTTTTT. Its protein product is CSATTGSTGELFF.

This clonotype was counted many times. V and J are TRBV5-5 and TRBJ1-1; D not certain. This CDR3 has 15 residues. Germline CDR1 SGHKS, CDR2 YYEKEE (reference sequence). V lost 0 bases, J lost 1 base, and 10 bases lay in between. For the CDR3, the DNA is TGTGCCAGCAGCTTGGAGTGGTTACCGAACACTGAAGCTTTCTTT. Translation gives CASSLEWLPNTEAFF. Full variable domain (outside the CDR3, taken from reference TRBV5-5 and TRBJ1-1): DAGVTQSPTHLIKTRGQQVTLRCSPISGHKSVSWYQQVLGQGPQFIFQYYEKEERGRGNFPDRFSARQFPNYSSELNVNALLLGDSALYLCASSLEWLPNTEAFFGQGTRLTVV.

This clonotype was seen a few times. The chain joins TRBV24-1 to TRBJ1-5, with 7 nucleotides matching TRBD1. The CDR3 has 15 residues. Germline assignment: CDR1 KGHDR and CDR2 SFDVKD. The V segment lost 5 bases and the J segment 6 bases; nucleotides outside the gene matches: 9. As DNA, the CDR3 is TGTGCCACCAGTGCCGATGGACAGGTGGGTCAGCCCCAGCATTTT. It encodes CATSADGQVGQPQHF.

This clonotype showed up just a few times. The V and J genes are TRBV12-3 or TRBV12-4 and TRBJ2-3, with 7 bases aligning to TRBD1. The CDR3 contains 15 residues. After removal of 5 bases from V and 1 base from J, the junction contained 6 bases not matched to a gene. This CDR3 reads CASSDRVWGTDTQYF. In DNA, the CDR3 is TGTGCCAGCAGTGACAGGGTTTGGGGCACAGATACGCAGTATTTT.

This clonotype was detected a few times. The chain is built from TRBV4-2 and TRBJ2-7; D not certain. CDR1 is LGHNA, CDR2 YNFKEQ, per germline. The CDR3 extends over 16 amino acids. V gave up 1 base and J gave up 12 bases, with 25 bases separating them. CDR3 sequence (DNA): TGTGCCAGCAGCCAAGGGTATGGGGTATCCGAGAACCTCCGGTACTTC. It yields the protein CASSQGYGVSENLRYF.